This T cell receptor beta chain originates from a study of blood T cell repertoires in COVID-19. Study-wide background: T cells, B-cell-depleted T cells, or PBMCs supplied cDNA or gDNA.

In the authors' workflow: How many nucleated cells were present was estimated from reference gene primer amplification. Method: immunoSEQ multiplex PCR; TCRdb's copy keeps in-frame clones and lacks some. The V and J calls and the clone size are those of that table, but D and trimming were determined from the DNA. The table includes approximately 70,000 clones, 65% to 90% detected once. The CDR3 spans 15 residues. Trimming took 2 bases from V and 4 from J, leaving 14 bases between them. Germline V gene sequence: CDR1 KGHSH, CDR2 LQKENI. The clonotype comes from a man in his 70s with active or convalescent COVID-19. The chain links TRBV18 to TRBJ2-5; the D gene is possibly TRBD2 (6 bases). The sequencing sample was made of peripheral blood. The CDR3 nucleotides are TGTGCCAGCTCACCATTGGAGGGCGCAAGAGAGACCCAGTACTTC. Its translation is CASSPLEGARETQYF.